Detailed here is one T cell receptor (beta chain). Primed by a sample-barcoded 5' primer and a J-beta primer mix, a second PCR proceeded for 7 to 11 cycles. MiXCR, applied by TCRdb to the 5' RACE reads, yields one record per CDR3 protein. The table includes about a million distinct CDR3 sequences, just over 50% detected once. The source of the sample is a study of blood T cells in healthy people across ages. The CDR3 loop spans 14 amino acids. Germline lookup yields CDR1 SGHTA and CDR2 FQGNSA. The rearrangement joins TRBV7-2 to TRBJ2-7; D perhaps matches TRBD1 (6 bases). The closer fit of TRBJ2-5 to the DNA end suggests the J call may be wrong. The sample consisted of blood. The TCR originated in an older woman in good health. CDR3: CASSIQGSSETQYF. The CDR3 DNA is TGTGCCAGCAGTATACAGGGTTCTAGTGAGACCCAGTACTTC.